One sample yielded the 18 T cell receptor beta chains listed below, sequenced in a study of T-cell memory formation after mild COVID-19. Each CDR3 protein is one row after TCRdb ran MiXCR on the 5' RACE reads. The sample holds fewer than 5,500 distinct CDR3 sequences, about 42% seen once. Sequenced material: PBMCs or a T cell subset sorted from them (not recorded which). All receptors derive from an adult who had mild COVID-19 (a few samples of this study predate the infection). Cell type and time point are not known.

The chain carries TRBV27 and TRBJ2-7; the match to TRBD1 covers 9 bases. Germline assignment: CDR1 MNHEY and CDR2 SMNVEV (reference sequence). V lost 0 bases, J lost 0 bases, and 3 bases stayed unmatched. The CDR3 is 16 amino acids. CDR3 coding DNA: TGTGCCAGCAGTTTATCGGGACAGGGTAGCTCCTACGAGCAGTACTTC. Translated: CASSLSGQGSSYEQYF.

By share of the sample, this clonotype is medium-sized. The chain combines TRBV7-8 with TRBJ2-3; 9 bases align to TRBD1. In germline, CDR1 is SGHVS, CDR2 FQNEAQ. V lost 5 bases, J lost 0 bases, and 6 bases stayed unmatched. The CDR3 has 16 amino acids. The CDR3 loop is CASSPQGAVSTDTQYF. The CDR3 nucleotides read TGTGCCAGCAGCCCACAGGGGGCGGTCAGCACAGATACGCAGTATTTT.

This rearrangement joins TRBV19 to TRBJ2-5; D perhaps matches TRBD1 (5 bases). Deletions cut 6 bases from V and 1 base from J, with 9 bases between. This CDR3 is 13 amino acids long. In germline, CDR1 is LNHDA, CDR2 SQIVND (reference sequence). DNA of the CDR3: TGTGCCAGTAGCCACAGGACCCAAGAGACCCAGTACTTC. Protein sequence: CASSHRTQETQYF.

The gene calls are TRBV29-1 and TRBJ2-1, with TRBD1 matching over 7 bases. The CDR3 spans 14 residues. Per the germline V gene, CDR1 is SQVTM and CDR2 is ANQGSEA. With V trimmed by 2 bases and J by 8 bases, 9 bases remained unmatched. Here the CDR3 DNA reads TGCAGCGTTGAAATGGAGACAGGGATGTATGAGCAGTTCTTC. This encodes CSVEMETGMYEQFF.

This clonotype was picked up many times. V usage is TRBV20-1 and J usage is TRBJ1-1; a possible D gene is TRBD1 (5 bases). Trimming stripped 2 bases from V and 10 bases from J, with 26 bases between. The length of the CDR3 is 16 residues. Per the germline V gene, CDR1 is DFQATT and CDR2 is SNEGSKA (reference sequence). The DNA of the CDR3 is TGCAGTGCTAGACCTCCGTCGACACGGGACGATTCCGGAGCTTTCTTT. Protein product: CSARPPSTRDDSGAFF.

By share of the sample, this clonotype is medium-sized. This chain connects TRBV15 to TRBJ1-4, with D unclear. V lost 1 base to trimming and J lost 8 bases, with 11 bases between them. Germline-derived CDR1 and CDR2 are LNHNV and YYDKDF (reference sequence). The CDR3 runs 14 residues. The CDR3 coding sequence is TGTGCCACCAGCAGAGCGGACGTCTGGGAAAAACTGTTTTTT. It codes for CATSRADVWEKLFF.

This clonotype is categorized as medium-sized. The CDR3 reads CASSSRPGNGYTF. Written as DNA, the CDR3 is TGTGCCAGCAGCTCCCGGCCAGGGAATGGCTACACCTTC. This rearrangement joins TRBV7-9 to TRBJ1-2, with D possibly matching TRBD1 (5 bases). CDR3 size: 13 residues. Germline-derived CDR1 and CDR2 are SEHNR and FQNEAQ (reference sequence). V lost 4 bases to trimming and J lost 6 bases, with 12 bases between them.

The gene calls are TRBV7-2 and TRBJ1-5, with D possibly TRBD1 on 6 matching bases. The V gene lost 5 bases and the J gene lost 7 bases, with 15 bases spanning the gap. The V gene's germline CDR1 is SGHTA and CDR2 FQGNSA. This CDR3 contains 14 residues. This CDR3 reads CASSEVGAGQPQHF. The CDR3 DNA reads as TGTGCCAGCAGCGAAGTGGGGGCGGGACAGCCCCAGCATTTT.

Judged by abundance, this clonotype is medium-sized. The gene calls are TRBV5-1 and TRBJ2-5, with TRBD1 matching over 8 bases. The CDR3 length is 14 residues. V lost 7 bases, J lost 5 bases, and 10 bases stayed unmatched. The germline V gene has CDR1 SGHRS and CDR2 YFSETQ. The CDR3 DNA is TGCGCCAGCGGTGGACAGGGTGTCGCGGAGACCCAGTACTTC. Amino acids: CASGGQGVAETQYF. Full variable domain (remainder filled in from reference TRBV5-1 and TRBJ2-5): KAGVTQTPRYLIKTRGQQVTLSCSPISGHRSVSWYQQTPGQGLQFLFEYFSETQRNKGNFPGRFSGRQFSNSRSEMNVSTLELGDSALYLCASGGQGVAETQYFGPGTRLLVL.

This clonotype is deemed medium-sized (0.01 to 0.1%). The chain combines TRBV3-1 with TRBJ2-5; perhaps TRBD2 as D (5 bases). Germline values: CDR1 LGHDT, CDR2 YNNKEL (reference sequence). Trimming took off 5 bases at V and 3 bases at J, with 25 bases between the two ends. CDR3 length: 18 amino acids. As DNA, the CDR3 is TGTGCCAGCAGCGCACCCCCCCGACTTAGGTCGGGGAAAGAGACCCAGTACTTC. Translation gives CASSAPPRLRSGKETQYF.

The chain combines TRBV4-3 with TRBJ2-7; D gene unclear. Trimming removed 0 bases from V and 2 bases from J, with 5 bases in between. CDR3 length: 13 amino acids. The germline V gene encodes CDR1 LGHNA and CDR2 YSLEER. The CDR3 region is CASSQDSTYEQYF. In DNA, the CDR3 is TGCGCCAGCAGCCAAGACTCAACCTACGAGCAGTACTTC.

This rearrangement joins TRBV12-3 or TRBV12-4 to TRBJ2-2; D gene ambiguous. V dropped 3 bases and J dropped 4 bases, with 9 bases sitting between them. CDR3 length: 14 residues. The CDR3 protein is CASSLGGSTGELFF. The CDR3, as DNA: TGTGCCAGCAGTTTGGGTGGTAGCACCGGGGAGCTGTTTTTT.

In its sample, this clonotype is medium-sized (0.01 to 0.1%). CDR3 nucleotide sequence: TGTGCCAGCAGCCACGGACGGGACACGAACACCGGGGAGCTGTTTTTT. This gives the protein CASSHGRDTNTGELFF. This chain connects TRBV7-9 to TRBJ2-2, with D perhaps matching TRBD1 (6 bases). CDR3 length: 16 residues. With 5 bases removed from V and 0 bases from J, the gap between germline ends came to 13 bases. CDR1 and CDR2 from the germline V gene are SEHNR and FQNEAQ (reference sequence).

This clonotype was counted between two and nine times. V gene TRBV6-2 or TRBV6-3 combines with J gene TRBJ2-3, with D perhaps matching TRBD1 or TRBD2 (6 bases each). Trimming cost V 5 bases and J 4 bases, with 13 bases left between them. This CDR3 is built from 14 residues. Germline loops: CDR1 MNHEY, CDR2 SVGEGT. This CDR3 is CASSRGVVADTQYF. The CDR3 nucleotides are TGTGCCAGCAGTAGGGGGGTAGTTGCAGATACGCAGTATTTT.

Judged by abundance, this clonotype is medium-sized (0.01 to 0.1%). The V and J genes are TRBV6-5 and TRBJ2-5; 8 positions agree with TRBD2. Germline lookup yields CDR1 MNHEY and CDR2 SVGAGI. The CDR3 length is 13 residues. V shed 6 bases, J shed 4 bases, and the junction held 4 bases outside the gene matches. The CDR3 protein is CASRSGGRETQYF. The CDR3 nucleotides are TGTGCCAGCAGATCGGGGGGGCGAGAGACCCAGTACTTC.

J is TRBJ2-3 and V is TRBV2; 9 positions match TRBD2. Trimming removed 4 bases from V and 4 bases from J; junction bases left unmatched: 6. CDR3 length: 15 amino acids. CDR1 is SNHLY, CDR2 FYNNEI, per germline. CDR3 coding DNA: TGTGCCAGCAGTGGGGTTAGCGGGAGCGCAGATACGCAGTATTTT. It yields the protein CASSGVSGSADTQYF.

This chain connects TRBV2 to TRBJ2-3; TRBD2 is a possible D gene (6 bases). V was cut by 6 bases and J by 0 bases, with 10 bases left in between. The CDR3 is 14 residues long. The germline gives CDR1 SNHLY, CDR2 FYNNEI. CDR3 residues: CASRDYPSTDTQYF. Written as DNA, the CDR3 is TGTGCCAGCAGGGACTACCCAAGCACAGATACGCAGTATTTT. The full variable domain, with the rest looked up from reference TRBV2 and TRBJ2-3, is EPEVTQTPSHQVTQMGQEVILRCVPISNHLYFYWYRQILGQKVEFLVSFYNNEISEKSEIFDDQFSVERPDGSNFTLKIRSTKLEDSAMYFCASRDYPSTDTQYFGPGTRLTVL.

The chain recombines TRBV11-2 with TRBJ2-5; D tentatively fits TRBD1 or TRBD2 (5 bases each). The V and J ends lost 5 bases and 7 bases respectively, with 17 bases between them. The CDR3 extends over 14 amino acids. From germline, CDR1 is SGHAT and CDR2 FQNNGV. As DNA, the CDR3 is TGTGCCAGCAGCCCGACCAGCGGTGGGGGGACCCAGTACTTC. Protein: CASSPTSGGGTQYF.